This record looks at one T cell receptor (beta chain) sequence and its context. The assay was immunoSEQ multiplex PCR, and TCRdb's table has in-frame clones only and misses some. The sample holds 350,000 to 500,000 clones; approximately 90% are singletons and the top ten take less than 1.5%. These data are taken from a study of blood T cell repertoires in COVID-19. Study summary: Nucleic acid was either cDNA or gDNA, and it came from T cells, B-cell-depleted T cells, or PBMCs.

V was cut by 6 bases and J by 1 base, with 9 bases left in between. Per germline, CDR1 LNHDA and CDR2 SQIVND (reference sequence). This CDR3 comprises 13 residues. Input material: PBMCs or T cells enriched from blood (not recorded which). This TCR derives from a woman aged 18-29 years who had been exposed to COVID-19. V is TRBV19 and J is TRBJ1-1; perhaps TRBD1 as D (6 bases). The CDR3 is CASSATGNTEAFF. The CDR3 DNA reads TGTGCCAGTAGCGCGACAGGGAACACTGAAGCTTTCTTT.